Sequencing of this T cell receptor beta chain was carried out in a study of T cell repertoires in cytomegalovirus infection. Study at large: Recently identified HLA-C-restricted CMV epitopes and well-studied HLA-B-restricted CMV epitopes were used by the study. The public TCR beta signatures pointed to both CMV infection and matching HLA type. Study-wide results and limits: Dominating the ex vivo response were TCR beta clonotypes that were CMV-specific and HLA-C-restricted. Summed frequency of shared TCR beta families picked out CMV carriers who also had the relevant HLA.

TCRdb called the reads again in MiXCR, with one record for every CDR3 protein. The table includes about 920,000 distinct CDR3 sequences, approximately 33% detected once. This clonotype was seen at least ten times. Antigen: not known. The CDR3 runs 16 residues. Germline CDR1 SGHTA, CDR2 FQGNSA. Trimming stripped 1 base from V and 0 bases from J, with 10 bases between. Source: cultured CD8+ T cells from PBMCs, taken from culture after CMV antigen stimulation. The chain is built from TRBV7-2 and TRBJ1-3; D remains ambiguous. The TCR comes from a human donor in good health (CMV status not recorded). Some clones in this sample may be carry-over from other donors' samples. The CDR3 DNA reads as TGTGCCAGCAGCTTAGGGTTCGGGGACTCTGGAAACACCATATATTTT. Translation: CASSLGFGDSGNTIYF.